This T cell receptor (beta chain) derives from a study of CD8+ T cells in alopecia areata. It was cDNA, reverse transcribed from extracted RNA, that served as the sequencing template. Sequencing was performed with immunoSEQ multiplex PCR; in TCRdb, only in-frame clones are kept and a portion is missing. This table has approximately 140,000 clones, around 83% appearing once. This clone is a singleton in its sample. Its matching antigen is unknown. V was cut by 5 bases and J by 7 bases, with 24 bases left in between. Germline CDR1 SGHAT, CDR2 FQNNGV. The CDR3 has 17 residues. Findings and caveats of the study: Higher clonality than in normal scalp was seen in lesional scalp, especially alopecia totalis/universalis. Under tofacitinib, numerous expanded lesional clonotypes remained detectable in scalp and blood. Scalp sequencing also captures normal skin's resident alphabeta T cells.

As for treatment: oral pan-JAK inhibitor, 5-10 mg twice daily. Investigators sorted PBMCs to obtain both CD4+ and CD8+ T cells. The chain couples TRBV11-2 to TRBJ2-1; TRBD2 is a possible D gene (6 bases). Sample: CD8+ T cells sorted from blood, taken at week 4, from a patient treated with tofacitinib. The TCR comes from a human donor with alopecia areata. The CDR3 is CASSDPHLAELRNEQFF. In nucleotides, the CDR3 is TGTGCCAGCAGCGACCCCCACTTAGCGGAACTGAGGAATGAGCAGTTCTTC.